The 2 T cell receptor beta chains below were found in one sample sequenced in a study of blood T cell repertoires in COVID-19. TCRdb keeps only in-frame clones here, not all; method: immunoSEQ multiplex PCR. In the table there are more than 300,000 clones, around 87% of which are singletons. The material sequenced was peripheral blood. These receptor sequences come from a woman aged 25 to 39 with COVID-19, enrolled during active disease.

A single count supports this clone. Written as DNA, the CDR3 is TGTGCCAGCAGCGTAGAAGCTAGCGGGAGAGTAGGTGAGCAGTTCTTC. Protein sequence: CASSVEASGRVGEQFF. The chain recombines TRBV9 with TRBJ2-1; 10 positions agree with TRBD2. This CDR3 spans 16 amino acids. Trimming removed 0 bases from V and 9 bases from J; junction bases left unmatched: 9. Looked up from germline, CDR1 is SGDLS and CDR2 is YYNGEE.

As regards this clone: The sample carries other DNA sequences with the same CDR3. The chain links TRBV5-1 to TRBJ2-2; TRBD2 matches at 9 bases. CDR1 is SGHRS, CDR2 YFSETQ, per germline. V dropped 4 bases and J dropped 2; count of bases not matched to a gene: 3. The CDR3 runs 15 residues. The CDR3 DNA reads TGCGCCAGCAGCCTTAGCGGGAGTAACACCGGGGAGCTGTTTTTT. Protein sequence: CASSLSGSNTGELFF.